Detailed here is one TCR beta chain. Its target is not known. The record originates from a study of cytotoxic CD8 clonotypes in ibrutinib-treated CLL. Study-wide results and caveats: Sustained-remission patients were sampled at different times than progressing patients were. Public clonotypes, rarely seen, contracted or held steady on treatment.

The data were produced by immunoSEQ multiplex PCR, yet TCRdb's version contains in-frame clones alone and is incomplete. The data contain about 140,000 clones, approximately 77% of them singletons. Germline CDR1 MNHNS, CDR2 SASEGT. CDR3 size: 12 residues. V dropped 11 bases and J dropped 4 bases, with 12 bases sitting between them. Here the sequenced sample was PBMCs, taken after 12 months of ibrutinib treatment. This TCR derives from a human donor with chronic lymphocytic leukemia. This sequence joins TRBV6-1 and TRBJ2-1; D remains ambiguous. The CDR3 coding sequence is TGTGCCTTGTACAGCCTTTACAATGAGCAGTTCTTC. Protein sequence: CALYSLYNEQFF.